This TCR beta chain is from a study of post-analysis software for immune sequencing data. At the level of the study: Included among the disease courses, which were recorded for the cohort, were relapsing-remitting, secondary progressive and progressive-relapsing multiple sclerosis.

Regarding this clonotype: The antigen is not known.

Unique molecular identifiers were built into the TCR beta cDNA libraries. T cells, about 0.95 to 11 million of them, yielded around 460,000 cDNA molecules. TCRdb processed the PCR reads anew with MiXCR; each CDR3 protein has one entry. The sample yields roughly 650,000 distinct CDR3 sequences, about 60% seen once. Germline CDR1 and CDR2: SEHNR and FQNEAQ (reference sequence). The CDR3 has 15 residues. Deletions cut 4 bases from V and 4 bases from J, with 17 bases between. General observations from the study: The F measure placed samples prepared in the same batch into strongly shared clusters. Patients used about 5 TRBV segments, including TRBV5-6, TRBV5-1 and TRBV20-1, more often than controls. Normalized Chao1 diversity was significantly reduced in patients versus controls.

The receptor was derived from a girl aged 2-9 years with multiple sclerosis. This rearrangement joins TRBV7-9 to TRBJ2-7, with D possibly being TRBD1 (5 bases). Specimen: blood. The CDR3 DNA sequence: TGTGCCAGCAGCTCCCACAATCTGACAGTTTACGAGCAGTACTTC. Protein sequence: CASSSHNLTVYEQYF.